This T cell receptor beta chain came from a study of early T cells in non-severe SARS-CoV-2 infection. In the study overall: Investigators sequenced bulk RNA drawn from unsorted whole blood, and chains remained unpaired.

This clonotype showed up many times. The antigen is not known. V lost 0 bases and J lost 0, with 6 bases in between. The CDR3 is 15 residues long. CDR1 is MGHRA, CDR2 YSYEKL, per germline. Unique molecular identifiers were attached to individual cDNA molecules. TCRdb reprocessed the 5' RACE reads via MiXCR and lists one record per CDR3 protein. Here the sample spans approximately 15,000 distinct CDR3 sequences, 5% to 6% being singletons. Notes on the study in general: VDJdb-based matching was biased toward anti-spike CD8 responses and missed private and CD4 specificities.

The clonotype originates from an adult who was a healthcare worker with PCR-confirmed SARS-CoV-2 infection or an uninfected control (not recorded which). This chain connects TRBV4-1 to TRBJ2-1, with D uncertain. Sequenced material: whole blood, taken at baseline. The CDR3 loop is CASSQDTPSYNEQFF. As DNA, the CDR3 is TGCGCCAGCAGCCAAGATACACCCTCCTACAATGAGCAGTTCTTC.